This is a list of T cell receptor beta chains from one sample in a study of tumor-infiltrating lymphocytes in oesophageal squamous cell carcinoma. TCRdb reprocessed the PCR reads via MiXCR and lists one record per CDR3 protein. Among about 10,000 distinct CDR3 sequences, roughly three fifths were seen once, and the ten largest hold 30% to 40%. The material sequenced was esophageal tumor tissue. The receptor source for this set is a male donor with esophageal squamous cell carcinoma. Each CDR3 is given with its conserved first and last residue. The D gene is left open where the match is weak. Size values are once, few and many counts, or a class for expanded clones, and some rows have none.

>.|.|TRBV7-3|TRBJ2-3
TGTGCCAGCAGCCAGGAATTTACAGATACGCAGTATTTT
CASSQEFTDTQYF
>.|.|TRBV6-2/TRBV6-3|TRBJ2-5
TGTGCCAGCAGTTTTCAATACCAAGAGACCCAGTACTTC
CASSFQYQETQYF
>.|.|TRBV18|TRBJ2-5
TGTGCCAGCTCACCACACACCCAAGAGACCCAGTACTTC
CASSPHTQETQYF
>TRBD1|.|TRBV24-1|TRBJ2-1
TGTGCCACCAGTGACCCCCGGACAGGGACAGTCTACAATGAGCAGTTCTTC
CATSDPRTGTVYNEQFF
>TRBD1|.|TRBV10-3|TRBJ2-5
TGTGCCATCAGTGAGTTATTCCCGGCGGACAGGGACCTATCCCAAGAGACCCAGTACTTC
CAISELFPADRDLSQETQYF
>TRBD2|.|TRBV10-2|TRBJ2-1
TGCGCCAGCAGGGTAGCGGGAGGGGAGGATGAGCAGTTCTTC
CASRVAGGEDEQFF
>.|medium-sized|TRBV14|TRBJ1-1
TGTGCCAGCACCCCGGCTCTAGGTTATGGCACTGAAGCTTTCTTT
CASTPALGYGTEAFF
>TRBD2|.|TRBV12-3/TRBV12-4|TRBJ2-2
TGTGCCAGCAAACTAGCGGGAGTATCCGGGGAGCTGTTTTTT
CASKLAGVSGELFF
>TRBD1|.|TRBV7-4|TRBJ2-3
TGTGCCAGCAGCCTCGGGACAGGGCGGGATACGCAGTATTTT
CASSLGTGRDTQYF
>TRBD1|.|TRBV5-3|TRBJ2-1
TGTGCCAGCAGCTCAACAGGGGGCGATGAGCAGTTCTTC
CASSSTGGDEQFF
>.|few|TRBV19|TRBJ2-5
TGTGCCACCGGTGGAAGCTCCTACAATGAGCAGTACTTC
CATGGSSYNEQYF
>TRBD2|.|TRBV27|TRBJ2-5
TGTGCCAGCAGTTTACTTAGGCGGGAGAAGAAAGAGACCCAGTACTTC
CASSLLRREKKETQYF
>TRBD1|once|TRBV7-8|TRBJ2-1
TGTGCCAGCAGCCGACTCCCAGGACAGGGTTGGGAGACCCAGTTCTTC
CASSRLPGQGWETQFF
>TRBD2|.|TRBV20-1|TRBJ2-5
TGCAGTGCTAGACCTGTTCCAGCGGGAGTCCCCTGGGAGACCCAGTACTTC
CSARPVPAGVPWETQYF
>.|.|TRBV7-9|TRBJ1-2
TGTGCCAGCAGCTTATCGGGGGGCCTTAACTATGGCTACACCTTC
CASSLSGGLNYGYTF
>TRBD1|many|TRBV18|TRBJ2-2
TGTGCCAGCTCACCACGGTCGGACAGGGGAAGGACCGGGGAGCTGTTTTTT
CASSPRSDRGRTGELFF
>TRBD1|.|TRBV7-2|TRBJ2-1
TGTGCCAGCAGCTTGGGACAGGGTTCCTACAATGAGCAGTTCTTC
CASSLGQGSYNEQFF
>.|.|TRBV6-1|TRBJ2-1
TGTGCCAGCAGTGCGGGCGGATCGGATGGGACCCAGTTCTTC
CASSAGGSDGTQFF
>.|.|TRBV28|TRBJ2-1
TGTGCCAGCAGTTTGGGGGGGGAGGGGGGCTCCTACAATGAGCAGTTCTTC
CASSLGGEGGSYNEQFF
>.|few|TRBV11-2|TRBJ2-3
TGTGCCAGCAGCTTAGTTGGGGGGCGGGAAGATACGCAGTATTTT
CASSLVGGREDTQYF
>TRBD2|few|TRBV7-2|TRBJ2-7
TGTGCCAGCAGCTTAGGACAAGCGGGATTACCCTACGAGCAGTACTTC
CASSLGQAGLPYEQYF
>.|once|TRBV7-4|TRBJ1-2
TGTGCCAGCAGCTTAAGGTCTCAGGGACTAAACTATGGCTACACCTTC
CASSLRSQGLNYGYTF
>.|.|TRBV5-3|TRBJ2-5
TGTGCCAGCAGCTTACAACTAGCTGGAGAGACCCAGTACTTC
CASSLQLAGETQYF
>.|once|TRBV7-2|TRBJ2-5
TGTGCCAGCAGCTTAGATCGCAGGCAACCCCAAGAGACCCAGTACTTC
CASSLDRRQPQETQYF
>TRBD2|many|TRBV5-1|TRBJ2-7
TGCGCCAGCAGCTTGGCCGGGACTAGCGGTCCCTTTTCCTACGAGCAGTACTTC
CASSLAGTSGPFSYEQYF
>.|few|TRBV7-6|TRBJ2-7
TGTGCCAGCACGGGACGGCCGAGCTCCTACGAGCAGTACTTC
CASTGRPSSYEQYF
>.|once|TRBV6-2/TRBV6-3|TRBJ2-1
TGTGCCAGCAGCGGACGGGATTGGCAGTTCTTC
CASSGRDWQFF
>.|.|TRBV7-8|TRBJ1-3
TGTGCCAGCAGCTCCCGTCCCACACAGGACTCTGGAAACACCATATATTTT
CASSSRPTQDSGNTIYF
>TRBD2|many|TRBV6-1|TRBJ2-3
TGTGCCAGCACGGCGGGGGGCATGGATACGCAGTATTTT
CASTAGGMDTQYF